A single TCR beta chain is shown here with its context. The antigen is not known. It was version v3.0 of the immunoSEQ assay that was run at survey level. Using immunoSEQ multiplex PCR, the repertoire was profiled, and TCRdb retains in-frame clones only, with some absent. Among roughly 34,000 clones, roughly 80% were seen once, and the ten largest hold 3% to 4%. Trimming stripped 0 bases from V and 8 bases from J, with 9 bases between. The CDR3 consists of 13 residues. Germline-derived CDR1 and CDR2 are SGHKS and YYEKEE (reference sequence). The sample belongs to a study of long-term antiretroviral therapy in people with HIV. Broader study findings: Regardless of time point, clones expanded before ART dominated the repertoire. Repertoires in HIV (unlike those of controls) had narrower CDR3 length ranges.

Specimens carried roughly 0.9-11 million cryopreserved PBMC before DNA extraction. This clonotype was sampled from a young man with HIV. The chain recombines TRBV5-5 with TRBJ2-1, with D perhaps TRBD1 or TRBD2 (6 bases each). The specimen was unsorted PBMCs, collected 1.9 years after starting antiretroviral therapy. The CDR3 loop reads CASSLVGGYEQFF. The CDR3 bases are TGTGCCAGCAGCTTGGTGGGGGGCTATGAGCAGTTCTTC.